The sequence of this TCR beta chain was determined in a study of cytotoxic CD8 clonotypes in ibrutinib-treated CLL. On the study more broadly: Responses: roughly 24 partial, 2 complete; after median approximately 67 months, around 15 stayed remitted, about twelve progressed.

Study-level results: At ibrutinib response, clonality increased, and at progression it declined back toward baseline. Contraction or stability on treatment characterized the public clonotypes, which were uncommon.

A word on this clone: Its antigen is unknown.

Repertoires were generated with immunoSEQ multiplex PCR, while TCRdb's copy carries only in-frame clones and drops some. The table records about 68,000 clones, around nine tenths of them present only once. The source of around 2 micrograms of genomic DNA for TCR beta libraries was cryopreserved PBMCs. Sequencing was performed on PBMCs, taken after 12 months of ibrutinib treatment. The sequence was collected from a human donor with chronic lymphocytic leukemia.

DNA for the CDR3: TGTGCCAGCAGCCCCTGGTCCTTAGGACTAGCGGGAGGGCCCTCTGGGGCCAACGTCCTGACTTTC. As protein: CASSPWSLGLAGGPSGANVLTF. This chain joins TRBV4-2 and TRBJ2-6, with 15 bases matching TRBD2. The V gene end was trimmed by 4 bases and the J gene end by 0 bases; junction bases not matched to a gene: 13. CDR1 and CDR2 from the germline V gene are LGHNA and YNFKEQ. CDR3 size: 22 residues.